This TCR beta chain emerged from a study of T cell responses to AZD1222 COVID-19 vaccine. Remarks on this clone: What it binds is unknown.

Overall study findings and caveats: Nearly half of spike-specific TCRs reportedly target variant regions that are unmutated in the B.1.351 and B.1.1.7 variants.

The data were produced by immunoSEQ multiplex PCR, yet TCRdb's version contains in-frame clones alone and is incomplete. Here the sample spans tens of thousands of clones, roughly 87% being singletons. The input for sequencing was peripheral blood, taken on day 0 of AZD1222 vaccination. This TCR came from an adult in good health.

CDR3 nucleotides: TGTGCCCTCGCAGGGACTGTATCCTATAATTCACCCCTCCACTTT. It encodes CALAGTVSYNSPLHF. The genes are TRBV30 and TRBJ1-6, with a weak D call TRBD1 (5 bases). This CDR3 region has 15 residues. V was cut by 8 bases and J by 1 base, with 15 bases left in between. Germline CDR1 reads GTSNPN; CDR2 reads SVGIG (reference sequence).